This T cell receptor (beta chain) was found in a study of monozygotic twins with inflammatory bowel disease. Overall study results and limits: Concordant and discordant twins showed no difference in repertoire similarity, possibly from limited power. People with IBD had fewer clonotypes in common with others than healthy twins did, especially with disease activity.

Germline CDR1 and CDR2: SGHTA and FQGNSA. CDR3 length: 15 residues. Of note for this clonotype: Its antigen is not known.

TCRdb reprocessed the 5' RACE reads and stores each CDR3 protein as one record, lacking DNA. The sample includes over 35,000 distinct CDR3 sequences. The sequencing input was blood. The chain joins TRBV7-2 to TRBJ2-3. This sequence was found in a human donor with ulcerative colitis or Crohn's disease, or a healthy co-twin of an affected twin (not recorded which). CDR3 residues: CASSLAGVSRDTQYF.